The 18 T cell receptor beta chains reported below all come from one sample, sequenced in a study of T cell repertoires in cytomegalovirus infection. A single record per CDR3 protein comes from TCRdb applying MiXCR to the reads. The data hold around 530,000 distinct CDR3 sequences, with around a quarter observed a single time. The sequencing sample was made of PBMCs. These receptors were taken from a human donor in good health (CMV status not recorded). Some clones in this sample may be carry-over from other donors' samples.

V and J are TRBV11-2 and TRBJ2-3; possible D gene TRBD2, 6 bases. Germline CDR1 and CDR2: SGHAT and FQNNGV. The CDR3 loop spans 16 amino acids. Trimming shortened V by 0 bases and J by 4 bases, and 14 bases separated the two germline ends. CDR3 DNA: TGTGCCAGCAGCTTAGATTTTTGGCGGGAATCAGATACGCAGTATTTT. It encodes CASSLDFWRESDTQYF.

In its sample, this clonotype was seen many times. This rearrangement joins TRBV12-3 or TRBV12-4 to TRBJ1-2; D ambiguous. Deletions cut 4 bases from V and 8 bases from J, with 14 bases between. The CDR3 runs 13 residues. The CDR3 reads CASSSAQTRGYTF. The CDR3 bases are TGTGCCAGCAGTTCCGCCCAGACTCGAGGCTACACCTTC.

The chain carries TRBV9 and TRBJ2-1; no clear D gene. The CDR3 has 15 residues. V lost 0 bases and J lost 1, with 8 bases in between. Germline V lookup: CDR1 SGDLS, CDR2 YYNGEE. The CDR3, as DNA: TGTGCCAGCAGCGTAGATGGCGGTTCCTACAATGAGCAGTTCTTC. It codes for CASSVDGGSYNEQFF.

There are a few counts of this clonotype. The chain uses TRBV30 and TRBJ1-3, with 7 bases matching TRBD1. Germline trimming cut 1 base from V and 3 bases from J; bases unmatched to any gene: 3. In germline, CDR1 is GTSNPN, CDR2 SVGIG (reference sequence). The CDR3 extends over 14 amino acids. CDR3 sequence reads: CAWSEGAGGNTIYF. The CDR3 DNA reads as TGTGCCTGGAGTGAGGGGGCCGGTGGAAACACCATATATTTT.

In its sample, this clonotype was seen many times. V is TRBV7-2 and J is TRBJ1-1, with D possibly TRBD1 on 5 matching bases. CDR1 and CDR2 (germline): SGHTA, FQGNSA. The CDR3 has 14 amino acids. V gave up 1 base and J gave up 2 bases, with 8 bases separating them. CDR3 nucleotides: TGTGCCAGCAGCTTAGTAGGGGTTAACACTGAAGCTTTCTTT. As protein: CASSLVGVNTEAFF.

This chain joins TRBV2 and TRBJ2-3, with 8 bases aligning to TRBD2. The CDR3 runs to 14 residues. The ends lost 6 bases at V and 9 bases at J; junction bases unmatched: 11. Germline V gives CDR1 SNHLY, CDR2 FYNNEI. The CDR3 spells CASSRGRSTETQYF. DNA for the CDR3: TGTGCCAGCAGCCGCGGGAGGAGTACTGAGACGCAGTATTTT.

This clonotype has only a few counts. The V and J genes are TRBV7-2 and TRBJ2-1; D unclear. The V gene's germline CDR1 is SGHTA and CDR2 FQGNSA. Trimming removed 4 bases at V and 4 bases at J, with 14 bases between. The CDR3 is made up of 15 amino acids. Here the CDR3 DNA reads TGTGCCAGCAGCTGGGATTGGCTCGGGTACAATGAGCAGTTCTTC. Translated: CASSWDWLGYNEQFF.

The chain joins TRBV20-1 to TRBJ2-5; D perhaps matches TRBD2 (5 bases). The germline V and J ends were trimmed by 1 base and 5 bases, with 14 bases remaining between them. Germline assignment: CDR1 DFQATT and CDR2 SNEGSKA (reference sequence). The CDR3 totals 14 residues. CDR3 region: CSARGLTLAETQYF. In DNA form, the CDR3 reads TGCAGTGCTAGAGGACTAACCCTCGCGGAGACCCAGTACTTC.

The V and J genes are TRBV6-6 and TRBJ2-6; D unresolved. The CDR3 sequence is 15 residues long. Germline values: CDR1 MNHNY, CDR2 SVGAGI (reference sequence). Trimming left V 10 bases short and J 0 bases short, with 13 bases between. The CDR3 bases are TGTGCCACCATCCAAGGGAACTCTGGGGCCAACGTCCTGACTTTC. Translating gives CATIQGNSGANVLTF.

As concerns this clonotype: A much larger clone sits a single nucleotide away, making a read error possible. This chain links TRBV12-3 or TRBV12-4 with TRBJ2-3; the D gene is possibly TRBD2 (6 bases). The CDR3 has 15 amino acids. V gave up 7 bases and J gave up 3 bases, with 17 bases separating them. CDR3 bases: TGTGCCAGCAACTTAACGGGAGTAATTACAGATACGCAGTATTTT. This gives the protein CASNLTGVITDTQYF.

There are a few counts of this clonotype. The rearrangement links TRBV20-1 to TRBJ2-5, with D hard to call. The CDR3 has 10 amino acids. Trimming stripped 5 bases from V and 5 bases from J, with 6 bases between. The V gene's germline CDR1 is DFQATT and CDR2 SNEGSKA (reference sequence). In DNA form, the CDR3 reads TGCAGTGCTCTAGGGGAGACCCAGTACTTC. Amino acids: CSALGETQYF.

Comment on this clonotype: This is likely a read error, given that the CDR3 carries no conserved phenylalanine or tryptophan at its end. No DNA is shown, since the ends of the CDR3 on it are uncertain; the CDR3 is the one TCRdb lists. The rearrangement uses TRBV11-2 and TRBJ2-1; the D call in the table, TRBD2, was not verified against the DNA. Termini included, the CDR3 measures 12 amino acids. In germline, CDR1 is SGHAT, CDR2 FQNNGV. The CDR3 loop reads CASSSALDPIRC.

The chain couples TRBV10-3 to TRBJ2-3, with a possible D match to TRBD2 (6 bases). The CDR3 covers 17 residues. Deletions cut 6 bases from V and 2 bases from J, with 21 bases between. The V gene's germline CDR1 is ENHRY and CDR2 SYGVKD. CDR3 bases: TGTGCCATCAGGGGGACTGCATGGTCAAGCGTCACAGATACGCAGTATTTT. This translates into CAIRGTAWSSVTDTQYF.

The CDR3 is CASSLAWESDEQFF. The CDR3 nucleotides read TGTGCCAGCAGCTTAGCCTGGGAGAGCGATGAGCAGTTCTTC. This chain joins TRBV7-9 and TRBJ2-1, with D possibly being TRBD2 (5 bases). The CDR3 is made up of 14 amino acids. Trimming cost V 0 bases and J 8 bases, with 11 bases left between them. The V gene's germline CDR1 is SEHNR and CDR2 FQNEAQ (reference sequence).

CDR3 sequence (DNA): TGTGCCATCAGTGAATATGGGCACTCAGCTCCGGCTAACTATGGCTACACCTTC. Residues: CAISEYGHSAPANYGYTF. The chain uses TRBV10-3 and TRBJ1-2, with D uncertain. V lost 3 bases and J lost 0, with 20 bases in between. CDR1 is ENHRY, CDR2 SYGVKD, per germline. The CDR3 runs 18 residues.

This clonotype was detected once. The chain joins TRBV6-5 to TRBJ2-5; TRBD2 might be the D (5 bases). V lost 5 bases and J 7 bases, leaving 11 bases between the germline ends. Germline-derived CDR1 and CDR2 are MNHEY and SVGAGI. The CDR3 length is 12 residues. CDR3 in DNA: TGTGCCAGCAGTGCCGGCCGGGGGACCCAGTACTTC. Its translation: CASSAGRGTQYF.

The J gene is TRBJ1-4, the V gene TRBV10-3; TRBD1 agrees at 7 bases. Per the germline V gene, CDR1 is ENHRY and CDR2 is SYGVKD. The CDR3 is made up of 13 amino acids. After removal of 10 bases from V and 5 bases from J, the junction contained 7 bases not matched to a gene. Here the CDR3 reads CATKDRENEKLFF. CDR3 in DNA: TGTGCCACCAAAGACAGGGAGAATGAAAAACTGTTTTTT.

The J gene is TRBJ2-3, the V gene TRBV20-1; 9 positions agree with TRBD2. In germline, CDR1 is DFQATT, CDR2 SNEGSKA (reference sequence). This CDR3 comprises 15 residues. J gave up 0 bases and V 6 bases, and 7 bases lay outside the gene matches. CDR3 in amino acids: CSALILAGSTDTQYF. CDR3 DNA: TGCAGTGCCCTCATACTAGCGGGTAGCACAGATACGCAGTATTTT.